These T cell receptor beta chains were read from a single sample in a study of CD8 T cells in Susac syndrome. From the immunoSEQ multiplex PCR reads, TCRdb called clonotypes with MiXCR, one entry per CDR3 protein. The sample gives approximately 71,000 distinct CDR3 sequences, nearly 96% of which show up once; 0.095% to 0.13% is in the top ten. The sequencing input was CD4+ T cells from PBMCs. The source of these receptors is a human donor with multiple sclerosis. Each CDR3 is given with its conserved first and last residue. D genes are given only for firm matches. Size is stated for part of the rows, as once, few or many counts, or as a class when the clone is expanded.

J | V | D | size | DNA | CDR3
TRBJ2-1 | TRBV7-2 | TRBD1 | once | TGTGCCAGCAGCTCCGGACAGGGAATTTACAATGAGCAGTTCTTC | CASSSGQGIYNEQFF
TRBJ2-5 | TRBV12-3/TRBV12-4 | TRBD1 | . | TGTGCCAGCAGAGGGACAGGGGGACCACAAGAGACCCAGTACTTC | CASRGTGGPQETQYF
TRBJ2-3 | TRBV5-1 | . | . | TGCGCCAGCAGCTCCACTAGGCCAGATACGCAGTATTTT | CASSSTRPDTQYF
TRBJ1-1 | TRBV20-1 | . | . | TGCAGTGCCCGCATGGACGGGAACACTGAAGCTTTCTTT | CSARMDGNTEAFF
TRBJ2-5 | TRBV24-1 | . | . | TGTGCCACCAGTGTTGGCGGCCCGGAGACCCAGTACTTC | CATSVGGPETQYF
TRBJ1-5 | TRBV28 | . | . | TGTGCCAGCAGCTGGGGTATAGATCAGCCCCAGCATTTT | CASSWGIDQPQHF
TRBJ2-2 | TRBV5-1 | . | . | TGCGCCAGCACCGGGGGCCGAATAAACACCGGGGAGCTGTTTTTT | CASTGGRINTGELFF
TRBJ2-1 | TRBV13 | TRBD2 | . | TGTGCCAGCAGCCCCTCACGCCTAGCGGGGGGGAACAATGAGCAGTTCTTC | CASSPSRLAGGNNEQFF
TRBJ2-5 | TRBV5-1 | . | once | TGCGCCAGCAGCGAGGGACGCCTGTACCAAGAGACCCAGTACTTC | CASSEGRLYQETQYF
TRBJ1-6 | TRBV7-9 | . | . | TGTGCCAGCAGCTTAGCTTCGGCAGAAGGAAGCAATTCACCCCTCCACTTT | CASSLASAEGSNSPLHF
TRBJ2-7 | TRBV12-3/TRBV12-4 | . | . | TGTGCCAGCAGTCGGGACGGAACCTACGAGCAGTACTTC | CASSRDGTYEQYF
TRBJ2-7 | TRBV20-1 | TRBD1 | . | TGCAGTGCTAGGGGGACAGGGGAGATGTACGAGCAGTACTTC | CSARGTGEMYEQYF
TRBJ1-2 | TRBV27 | . | . | TGTGCCAGCAGCCCAGGGGTTGGCTACACCTTC | CASSPGVGYTF
TRBJ2-7 | TRBV3-1 | TRBD2 | . | TGTGCCAGCAGCCAAGGACTAGCGGGGAGCTCCTACGAGCAGTACTTC | CASSQGLAGSSYEQYF
TRBJ2-2 | TRBV12-3/TRBV12-4 | . | . | TGTGCCAGCAGTGATAGAAGAGGGAACACCGGGGAGCTGTTTTTT | CASSDRRGNTGELFF
TRBJ2-5 | TRBV7-2 | TRBD1 | . | TGTGCCAGCAGCTTAGCCGACAGGGTGGTGTTTGAGACCCAGTACTTC | CASSLADRVVFETQYF
TRBJ2-1 | TRBV30 | TRBD1 | . | TGTGCCTGGAAGGGGGACAGTTACAATGAGCAGTTCTTC | CAWKGDSYNEQFF
TRBJ1-1 | TRBV29-1 | . | . | TGCAGCGTTGGGGGGGTGTTGAACACTGAAGCTTTCTTT | CSVGGVLNTEAFF
TRBJ2-3 | TRBV10-2 | . | . | TGCGCCAGCAGGCAGGGATCGGGCACAGATACGCAGTATTTT | CASRQGSGTDTQYF
TRBJ2-2 | TRBV2 | TRBD1 | . | TGTGCCAGCACCCTAGGGACAGGAGTTACCGGGGAGCTGTTTTTT | CASTLGTGVTGELFF
TRBJ2-3 | TRBV27 | TRBD2 | . | TGTGCCAGCAGTTCCTCACTAGCGGGGGGCCCTAGCACAGATACGCAGTATTTT | CASSSSLAGGPSTDTQYF
TRBJ1-2 | TRBV6-2/TRBV6-3 | . | . | TGTGCCAGCAGTTTGGCAGCCTATGGCTACACCTTC | CASSLAAYGYTF
TRBJ1-1 | TRBV20-1 | TRBD1 | . | TGCAGTGCTATGACAGGGGGCGGTCAGTTGAACACTGAAGCTTTCTTT | CSAMTGGGQLNTEAFF
TRBJ2-1 | TRBV20-1 | . | . | TGCAGTGCTAGAAGGGATATAGGTCAGGGACAGTTCTTC | CSARRDIGQGQFF
TRBJ2-1 | TRBV30 | TRBD1 | . | TGTGCCTGGAGCCCGGACAGGGGGCGCCGGAATGAGCAGTTCTTC | CAWSPDRGRRNEQFF
TRBJ2-5 | TRBV5-6 | TRBD1 | . | TGTGCCAGCAGCCTGGACAGGGGGCTCAGGTGGTCGGAGACCCAGTACTTC | CASSLDRGLRWSETQYF
TRBJ1-1 | TRBV7-3 | . | . | TGTGCCAGCAGCAGCAACGGGGCGGAAGCTTTCTTT | CASSSNGAEAFF
TRBJ1-5 | TRBV12-3/TRBV12-4 | . | . | TGTGCCAGCACCCCCGCCGGACAGCCCAATCAGCCCCAGCATTTT | CASTPAGQPNQPQHF
TRBJ2-1 | TRBV24-1 | TRBD1 | . | TGTGCCACCAGTCCACAGGGGTTCAATGAGCAGTTCTTC | CATSPQGFNEQFF
TRBJ2-3 | TRBV5-1 | . | . | TGCGCCAGCAGCTCCAAAGACCGACAGGTGGATGGGGATACGCAGTATTTT | CASSSKDRQVDGDTQYF
TRBJ1-6 | TRBV5-4 | . | . | TGTGCCAGCAGCTTGGAACTCCAAGGTTCACCCCTCCACTTT | CASSLELQGSPLHF
TRBJ1-5 | TRBV20-1 | TRBD1 | . | TGCAGTGCCCGGGACAGGGGTAATAGCAATCAGCCCCAGCATTTT | CSARDRGNSNQPQHF
TRBJ2-2 | TRBV4-1 | . | . | TGCGCCAGCAGCCAAGAAGGGCGGACGAACACCGGGGAGCTGTTTTTT | CASSQEGRTNTGELFF
TRBJ2-3 | TRBV3-1 | . | once | TGTGCCAGCAGCCAAGAACCGGGGACAGATACGCAGTATTTT | CASSQEPGTDTQYF
TRBJ1-5 | TRBV5-6 | . | . | TGTGCCAGCAGCATAGGCGGGGGGGGCAATCAGCCCCAGCATTTT | CASSIGGGGNQPQHF
TRBJ2-5 | TRBV7-2 | . | . | TGTGCCAGCAGCGCCACAGGGTTCGGCCAAGAGACCCAGTACTTC | CASSATGFGQETQYF
TRBJ2-1 | TRBV27 | TRBD2 | . | TGTGCCAGCAGTGGACTAGTGGGGTTCTTCGGCTCCTACAATGAGCAGTTCTTC | CASSGLVGFFGSYNEQFF
TRBJ2-7 | TRBV20-1 | . | . | TGCAGTGCTAGAGGACAGCATAAGGGATACGAGCAGTACTTC | CSARGQHKGYEQYF
TRBJ1-2 | TRBV2 | TRBD1 | . | TGTGCCAGCAGCGCTGACGGGACAGCGACCTATGGCTACACCTTC | CASSADGTATYGYTF
TRBJ2-5 | TRBV5-6 | TRBD2 | . | TGTGCCAGCAGCCGCCAGCTGTGGACTAGTCAAGAGACCCAGTACTTC | CASSRQLWTSQETQYF
TRBJ1-2 | TRBV7-9 | . | . | TGTGCCAGCAGCCCCGCCCAGCGGGATGGCTATGGCTACACCTTC | CASSPAQRDGYGYTF
TRBJ2-1 | TRBV20-1 | TRBD1 | . | TGCAGTGCTAGAGCCCCGACGGACAGGAGACATGAGCAGTTCTTC | CSARAPTDRRHEQFF
TRBJ1-5 | TRBV19 | . | . | TGTGCCAGTAGTATTAGGGACACCAATCAGCCCCAGCATTTT | CASSIRDTNQPQHF
TRBJ2-1 | TRBV12-3/TRBV12-4 | . | . | TGTGCCAGCAGGCGACAGGGAGGCTACAATGAGCAGTTCTTC | CASRRQGGYNEQFF
TRBJ2-1 | TRBV5-1 | . | . | TGCGCCAGCAGCTTGTCTCCAGACTACAATGAGCAGTTCTTC | CASSLSPDYNEQFF
TRBJ2-3 | TRBV12-3/TRBV12-4 | TRBD2 | . | TGTGCCAGCAGTTTATTCTCTAGCGGGGGGTCGGGGGATACGCAGTATTTT | CASSLFSSGGSGDTQYF